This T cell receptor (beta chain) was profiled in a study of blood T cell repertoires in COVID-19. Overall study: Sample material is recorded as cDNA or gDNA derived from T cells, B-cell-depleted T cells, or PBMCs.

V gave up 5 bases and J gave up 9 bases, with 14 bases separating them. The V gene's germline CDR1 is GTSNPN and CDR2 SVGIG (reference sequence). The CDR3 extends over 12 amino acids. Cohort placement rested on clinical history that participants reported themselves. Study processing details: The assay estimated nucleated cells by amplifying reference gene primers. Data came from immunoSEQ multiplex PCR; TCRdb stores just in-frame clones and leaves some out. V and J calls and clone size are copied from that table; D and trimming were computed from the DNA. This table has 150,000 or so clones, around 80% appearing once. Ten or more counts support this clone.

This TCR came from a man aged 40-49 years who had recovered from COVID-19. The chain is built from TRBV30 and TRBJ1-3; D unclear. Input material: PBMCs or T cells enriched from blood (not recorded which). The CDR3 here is CAWGGVVGTIYF. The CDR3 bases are TGTGCCTGGGGAGGAGTAGTCGGCACCATATATTTT.